These 23 T cell receptor beta chains were all obtained from the same sample, sequenced in a study of blood T cell repertoires in COVID-19. The data were produced by immunoSEQ multiplex PCR, yet TCRdb's version contains in-frame clones alone and is incomplete. The sample lists 150,000 to 200,000 clones; more than 75% were seen once. The sequenced sample was PBMCs or T cells enriched from blood (not recorded which). Receptors were obtained from a woman in her fifties or sixties with acute COVID-19.

The chain is built from TRBV5-4 and TRBJ2-7; D remains ambiguous. Germline V CDR1 and CDR2: SGHNT, YYREEE (reference sequence). V shed 1 base and J shed 7 bases, with 12 bases lying between them. This CDR3 region has 13 residues. This chain's CDR3 is CASSLFAQKEQYV. CDR3 nucleotides: TGTGCCAGCAGCTTGTTTGCGCAAAAAGAGCAGTACGTC.

V and J are TRBV18 and TRBJ1-2, with 7 bases that match TRBD1. The germline gives CDR1 KGHSH, CDR2 LQKENI. V trimming: 0 bases; J trimming: 0 bases; junction bases outside the gene matches: 4. The CDR3 sequence is 16 residues long. CDR3: CASSPPRQGPNYGYTF. The CDR3 nucleotides read TGTGCCAGCTCACCACCCAGACAGGGTCCTAACTATGGCTACACCTTC.

J is TRBJ2-5 and V is TRBV6-5; 9 nucleotides match TRBD2. The CDR3 runs 14 residues. V shed 6 bases and J 6 bases; nucleotides not matched to a gene: 8. CDR1 and CDR2 from the germline V gene are MNHEY and SVGAGI. Written as DNA, the CDR3 is TGTGCCAGCAGGATTAGCGGGGGACCTAAGACCCAGTACTTC. Translating it yields CASRISGGPKTQYF.

This sequence joins TRBV7-9 and TRBJ1-1, with a weak D call TRBD1 (6 bases). Trimming removed 8 bases from V and 10 bases from J, with 17 bases in between. CDR1 is SEHNR, CDR2 FQNEAQ, per germline (reference sequence). The CDR3 totals 12 residues. In DNA, the CDR3 is TGTGCCAGCGGCAGAACAGGGAAACGAGCTTTCTTT. The encoded protein is CASGRTGKRAFF.

As for this clone: The germline gene is not matched at one end of the junction; a read error may be the cause. The genes are TRBV6-1 and TRBJ1-1; the D gene is possibly TRBD1 (5 bases). The CDR3 spans 16 residues. Per the germline V gene, CDR1 is MNHNS and CDR2 is SASEGT. The CDR3 DNA reads as TGTGCCAGCAGTGAAAGGCGTGGGGGGGGGAACACTCAAGCTTTCTTT. Translating it yields CASSERRGGGNTQAFF.

This chain joins TRBV9 and TRBJ2-3, with 8 bases aligning to TRBD2. The J segment lost 1 base and the V segment lost 3 bases, leaving 7 bases of the junction unmatched. CDR3 length: 16 amino acids. Per germline, CDR1 SGDLS and CDR2 YYNGEE. CDR3 residues: CASSGRGGRGTDTQYF. As DNA, the CDR3 is TGTGCCAGCAGCGGACGCGGGGGGCGGGGCACAGATACGCAGTATTTT. The complete variable domain, with remaining parts taken from reference TRBV9 and TRBJ2-3, reads DSGVTQTPKHLITATGQRVTLRCSPRSGDLSVYWYQQSLDQGLQFLIQYYNGEERAKGNILERFSAQQFPDLHSELNLSSLELGDSALYFCASSGRGGRGTDTQYFGPGTRLTVL.

The V call is TRBV6-5, the J call TRBJ2-3; TRBD2 aligns across 9 bases. Trimming removed 9 bases from V and 1 base from J; junction bases left unmatched: 5. This CDR3 has 14 residues. CDR1 is MNHEY and CDR2 is SVGAGI in the germline V gene. CDR3 sequence (DNA): TGTGCCAGTGCTCAGCGGGGGGGCACAGATACGCAGTATTTT. It is translated as CASAQRGGTDTQYF.

The rearrangement joins TRBV18 to TRBJ2-3; 8 bases line up with TRBD1. Germline V lookup: CDR1 KGHSH, CDR2 LQKENI. V shed 5 bases and J 2 bases; nucleotides not matched to a gene: 12. The CDR3 spans 17 residues. CDR3: CASSSEQGAGTTDTQYF. The DNA for the CDR3 is TGTGCCAGCTCATCAGAGCAGGGGGCTGGGACCACAGATACGCAGTATTTT.

This clone was picked up one time. V is TRBV27 and J is TRBJ2-5; weak D call: TRBD1 (5 bases). The CDR3 consists of 17 residues. The germline CDR1 and CDR2 sequences are MNHEY and SMNVEV (reference sequence). V was pared by 6 bases and J by 0 bases, with 20 bases between. The CDR3 spells CASSSLVPGQDQETQYF. For the CDR3, the DNA is TGTGCCAGCAGCTCCTTAGTACCCGGACAAGACCAAGAGACCCAGTACTTC.

The rearrangement joins TRBV28 to TRBJ2-3, with 12 bases lining up with TRBD2. Trimming removed 2 bases from V and 5 bases from J; junction bases left unmatched: 5. Germline loops: CDR1 MDHEN, CDR2 SYDVKM. This CDR3 spans 16 amino acids. The CDR3 nucleotides read TGTGCCAGCAGTTTAATCCTAGCGGGGGGGGAAGATACGCAGTATTTT. As protein: CASSLILAGGEDTQYF.

The chain employs TRBV20-1 and TRBJ1-2, with 9 bases lining up with TRBD1. Looked up from germline, CDR1 is DFQATT and CDR2 is SNEGSKA (reference sequence). There are 14 residues in the CDR3. The trim removed 3 bases at V and 9 bases at J, leaving 11 bases unmatched. The CDR3 region is CSASLRQGELRYTF. The CDR3 DNA is TGCAGTGCTAGTCTTCGACAGGGGGAATTACGCTACACCTTC.

The rearrangement links TRBV11-3 to TRBJ2-2, with 8 bases identical to TRBD1. CDR1 is SGHNT and CDR2 is YENEEA in the germline V gene. V lost 5 bases to trimming and J lost 6 bases; unmatched junction nucleotides: 5. The CDR3 totals 14 residues. The CDR3 region is CASSPGQGSGELFF. The CDR3, as DNA: TGTGCCAGCAGCCCAGGACAGGGTTCCGGGGAGCTGTTTTTT.

The chain links TRBV5-5 to TRBJ2-7; D remains unclear. The V and J ends lost 4 bases and 0 bases respectively, with 8 bases between them. Germline CDR1 is SGHKS and CDR2 is YYEKEE (reference sequence). This CDR3 is built from 13 residues. This chain's CDR3 is CASSQTSSYEQYV. CDR3 coding DNA: TGTGCCAGCAGCCAGACAAGCTCCTACGAGCAGTACGTC.

The genes are TRBV2 and TRBJ2-3; tentative D call: TRBD2 (6 bases). Trimming removed 11 bases at V and 7 bases at J, with 22 bases between. Germline CDR1 and CDR2: SNHLY and FYNNEI. This CDR3 contains 14 residues. The CDR3 DNA reads TGTGCCTCCCCGGCCCGGGACTCTACTTATACGCAGTATTTT. It is translated as CASPARDSTYTQYF. The full variable domain, its missing parts supplied by reference TRBV2 and TRBJ2-3, is EPEVTQTPSHQVTQMGQEVILRCVPISNHLYFYWYRQILGQKVEFLVSFYNNEISEKSEIFDDQFSVERPDGSNFTLKIRSTKLEDSAMYFCASPARDSTYTQYFGPGTRLTVL.

CDR3 in amino acids: CASSVGGGVRGYTF. The CDR3 DNA reads TGTGCCAGCAGCGTAGGAGGGGGCGTAAGGGGCTACACCTTC. The chain carries TRBV9 and TRBJ1-2, with 7 nucleotides matching TRBD1. CDR3 length: 14 amino acids. The V segment lost 0 bases and the J segment 8 bases; nucleotides outside the gene matches: 7. The germline gives CDR1 SGDLS, CDR2 YYNGEE. The full variable domain, with the rest looked up from reference TRBV9 and TRBJ1-2, is DSGVTQTPKHLITATGQRVTLRCSPRSGDLSVYWYQQSLDQGLQFLIQYYNGEERAKGNILERFSAQQFPDLHSELNLSSLELGDSALYFCASSVGGGVRGYTFGSGTRLTVV.

V gene TRBV11-3 combines with J gene TRBJ1-1; D gene unclear. V was cut by 5 bases and J by 8 bases, with 15 bases left in between. From germline, CDR1 is SGHNT and CDR2 YENEEA. This CDR3 contains 13 residues. The CDR3 reads CASSLAASAEAFF. CDR3 sequence (DNA): TGTGCCAGCAGCCTCGCGGCGTCAGCGGAAGCTTTCTTT.

This clone turned up a few times. V and J are TRBV11-2 and TRBJ1-2; TRBD1 matches 9 bases. This CDR3 region has 16 residues. The V gene end was trimmed by 4 bases and the J gene end by 3 bases; junction bases not matched to a gene: 9. Germline V gene sequence: CDR1 SGHAT, CDR2 FQNNGV. In nucleotides, the CDR3 is TGTGCCAGCAGCTATAACCTCCGGGACAGGGACTATGGCTACACCTTC. It specifies CASSYNLRDRDYGYTF.

The rearrangement joins TRBV7-3 to TRBJ2-6; possible D gene TRBD1, 6 bases. V was trimmed by 0 bases and J by 1 base, leaving 10 bases between them. Germline V gene data show CDR1 as SGHTA and CDR2 as FQGTGA. The CDR3 runs to 17 residues. CDR3 in amino acids: CASSLTGQGSGANVLTF. The DNA for the CDR3 is TGTGCCAGCAGCTTAACAGGTCAGGGGTCTGGGGCCAACGTCCTGACTTTC.

J is TRBJ2-3 and V is TRBV5-1; 8 bases fit TRBD2. CDR1 is SGHRS and CDR2 is YFSETQ in the germline V gene. The CDR3 is made up of 17 amino acids. V shed 4 bases, J shed 3 bases, and the junction held 13 bases outside the gene matches. The CDR3 reads CASSPLNGGAGTDTQYF. The CDR3 coding sequence is TGCGCCAGCAGCCCCCTTAACGGGGGGGCCGGAACAGATACGCAGTATTTT.

The chain couples TRBV7-9 to TRBJ1-3; 7 bases are a match to TRBD1. Per germline, CDR1 SEHNR and CDR2 FQNEAQ (reference sequence). Germline trimming cut 8 bases from V and 3 bases from J; bases unmatched to any gene: 1. The CDR3 has 12 residues. CDR3 in amino acids: CASDRDGNTIYF. As DNA, the CDR3 is TGTGCCAGCGACAGGGATGGAAACACCATATATTTT.

The chain combines TRBV4-1 with TRBJ1-5, with TRBD1 matching 8 bases. Germline CDR1 reads MGHRA; CDR2 reads YSYEKL. The CDR3 sequence is 15 residues long. V was clipped by 4 bases and J by 7 bases; unmatched bases: 9. In nucleotides, the CDR3 is TGCGCCAGCAGCCGGGTGACAGGGGTAATGCAGCCCCAGCATTTT. It specifies CASSRVTGVMQPQHF.

This chain links TRBV2 with TRBJ2-1, with 7 bases identical to TRBD1. The J segment lost 7 bases and the V segment lost 5 bases, leaving 14 bases of the junction unmatched. Germline V gene sequence: CDR1 SNHLY, CDR2 FYNNEI. The CDR3 is 16 amino acids. CDR3 nucleotides: TGTGCCAGCAGTACTACAGGGGCCCGGGTTGGGAATGAGCAGTTCTTC. Amino acid sequence: CASSTTGARVGNEQFF.

Turning to this clone: At one end the junction does not follow the germline gene, possibly because of a read error. This chain connects TRBV7-7 to TRBJ2-2, with no clear D. The CDR3 covers 15 residues. Germline loops: CDR1 SSHAT, CDR2 FNYEAQ (reference sequence). CDR3 DNA: TGTGCTAGCAGCGCAGAAAGATTGAACACCGGGGAGCTGTTTTTT. It is translated as CASSAERLNTGELFF.